This paragraph reports one T cell receptor (beta chain). Its antigen is undetermined. Germline V lookup: CDR1 SGHTA, CDR2 FQGNSA. This CDR3 contains 13 residues. Germline trimming cut 3 bases from V and 7 bases from J; bases unmatched to any gene: 4. These data originate in a study of blood T cells in healthy people across ages. Overall study results and limits: Expanded clonotype shifts may have been confounded, as the donors had an unknown CMV status.

Per sample, extraction of total RNA gave at least 5.5 micrograms in every case. A J-beta primer mix and a sample-barcoded 5' primer were used in a second PCR of roughly 7 to 12 cycles. TCRdb itself ran the 5' RACE reads through MiXCR, one entry per CDR3 protein. The sample records hundreds of thousands of distinct CDR3 sequences, 24% being singletons. This same sample was also part of a study on T cells of mothers and their children. This second report adds: A slight, non-significant increase in overlap was found for related mother-child pairs relative to unrelated pairs.

The rearrangement uses TRBV7-2 and TRBJ2-5, with 8 bases aligning to TRBD1. Input material: blood. The clonotype was recovered from a boy younger than 18 in good health. In DNA, the CDR3 is TGTGCCAGCAGCTTGACAGGGGTGGGGACCCAGTACTTC. Protein product: CASSLTGVGTQYF.